This TCR beta chain was found in a study of T-cell reconstitution after alpha-beta-depleted transplantation in children (dated by TCRdb to 2016 to 2018). Concerning the study at large: T-cell immune reconstitution after TCRalphabeta/CD19-depleted allogeneic hematopoietic cell transplantation in children was quantitatively tracked in the study by means of TCR repertoire profiling.

The method behind the library was PCR. TCRdb lists the instrument as Illumina HiSeq 2500. TCR libraries were prepared with molecular barcoding, using unique molecular identifiers to normalize TCRbeta repertoire quantification. TCRdb reran the public reads through fastp at Q25 and MiXCR, keeping productive beta chains. Each CDR3 protein appears once, grouped with its most common genes and DNA. Counted in this sample were over 150,000 distinct CDR3 sequences; 11% of them appeared once. 13% of the sample belongs to the ten largest clones. What the study reported, not specific to this receptor: The apparently early recovery of alphabetaT-cell counts about two months after transplant reportedly depended on only several hundred rapidly expanded clones that came from non-depleted graft cells. In some patients, the high TCRbeta diversity seen at day 60 was put down to recipient T cells and intrathymic progenitors that had survived conditioning. The frequencies of hyperexpanded clones fell over the following months, and after one year, T-cell counts and TCRbeta diversity were mostly attributed to newly produced T cells.

This specimen's treatment or condition label, interpreted: allogeneic hematopoietic cell transplantation with graft depleted of TCRalphabeta T cells and CD19 B cells. The transplant recipients were children given TCRalphabeta/CD19-depleted allogeneic hematopoietic cell grafts. This clonotype was seen at least ten times. Its antigen specificity is not known. No much larger clone is present one base from it, and per-base qualities are unavailable. Sequenced material: PBMCs, taken before TCRalphabeta/CD19-depleted stem cell transplant. This TCR derives from a boy younger than 10 with acute myeloid leukemia, due to receive a stem cell transplant.

The DNA is as follows: TGCAGTGCGACGCGTATGTCGCGTGGTCAGGATACGCAGTATTTT. This translates into CSATRMSRGQDTQYF. The chain couples TRBV20-1 to TRBJ2-3; the D gene cannot be named for sure. Reading from cysteine to phenylalanine, the CDR3 counts 15 amino acids. Left in the record is the CDR3 DNA by itself, 45 bases read in frame from the first base. The trim is 6 bases for V and 6 bases for J, with a gap of 22 bases between the germline ends. The germline V gene encodes CDR1 DFQATT and CDR2 SNEGSKA (reference sequence).